Reported below is one T cell receptor (beta chain). CDR1 and CDR2 (germline): MNHEY, SVGAGI. The CDR3 covers 16 residues. Trimming took 0 bases from V and 4 from J; bases not matched to a gene: 8. The data were obtained in a study of cytomegalovirus exposure and HLA in healthy donors. The PCR ran on 60 Vbeta and 13 Jbeta primers. Clones were sequenced by immunoSEQ multiplex PCR, and TCRdb holds only the in-frame ones, with some missing. The sample yields about 100,000 clones, approximately 85% seen once. The rearrangement uses TRBV6-5 and TRBJ2-7; TRBD2 matches at 8 bases. The sequencing sample was made of PBMCs. This receptor was obtained from a man between 25 and 39 years old in good health and CMV-seronegative. The CDR3 DNA is TGTGCCAGCAGTTACTCGCTGGGCGGGGGGTCTTACGAGCAGTACTTC. It yields the protein CASSYSLGGGSYEQYF.